This TCR beta chain appears in the sequencing data of a study of T cell responses to AZD1222 COVID-19 vaccine. Trimming removed 0 bases from V and 8 bases from J, with 13 bases in between. CDR1 and CDR2 (germline): MGHRA, YSYEKL. The CDR3 loop spans 14 amino acids. Method: immunoSEQ multiplex PCR; TCRdb's copy keeps in-frame clones and lacks some. The sample has around 180,000 clones, about 90% seen once. The receptor comes from an adult in good health. The sequencing used peripheral blood, collected on day 0 of AZD1222 vaccination. The chain carries TRBV4-1 and TRBJ1-1; D is perhaps TRBD1 (5 bases). The CDR3 nucleotides are TGCGCCAGCAGCCAAGATCAGGGCAGGGCCGAAGCTTTCTTT. Residues: CASSQDQGRAEAFF.